This T cell receptor beta chain appears in the sequencing data of a study of cytomegalovirus exposure and HLA in healthy donors. The protocol was immunoSEQ multiplex PCR, while the TCRdb copy is restricted to in-frame clones and leaves out a portion. The sample contains roughly 150,000 clones, about four fifths of which appear only once. CDR3 length: 14 amino acids. The germline V gene encodes CDR1 SGHRS and CDR2 YFSETQ. The V end lost 4 bases, the J end lost 5 bases, and 14 bases lay between the germline ends. This clone was seen just once. The clonotype comes from a man under 40 in good health and CMV-seropositive. The J gene is TRBJ2-3, the V gene TRBV5-1; D remains unclear. The sequencing sample was made of PBMCs. As DNA, the CDR3 is TGCGCCAGCAGCCGCTGGAGATCGATAGATACGCAGTATTTT. Protein: CASSRWRSIDTQYF. The variable domain in full, completed from reference TRBV5-1 and TRBJ2-3, reads KAGVTQTPRYLIKTRGQQVTLSCSPISGHRSVSWYQQTPGQGLQFLFEYFSETQRNKGNFPGRFSGRQFSNSRSEMNVSTLELGDSALYLCASSRWRSIDTQYFGPGTRLTVL.